The 13 T cell receptor beta chains below all came from one sample that was sequenced in a study of T cell clonality in common variable immunodeficiency. Assay: immunoSEQ multiplex PCR; the TCRdb copy retains only in-frame clones and omits some. The sample yields tens of thousands of clones, without any singletons. The sample taken for sequencing was peripheral blood mononuclear cells. Source of these receptors: a person aged 18-69 years in good health.

This clone was seen many times. The read stops 3 residues short of the end of the CDR3; the missing end is completed from the germline J gene. This chain joins TRBV20-1 and TRBJ2-3; 10 bases are shared with TRBD2. Germline lookup yields CDR1 DFQATT and CDR2 SNEGSKA (reference sequence). V lost 6 bases to trimming and J lost 4 bases; unmatched junction nucleotides: 10. The CDR3 runs to 15 residues. CDR3 in amino acids: CSAPPGLARSDTQYF. Incomplete CDR3 DNA: TGCAGTGCACCGCCGGGACTAGCGCGTTCAGATACG.

This clone has a count of ten or more. The read finishes 3 residues shy of the CDR3 end, and the germline J gene is used to complete it. This sequence joins TRBV5-1 and TRBJ2-3; 8 positions agree with TRBD2. The junction had 7 bases not matched to a gene; V was cut back by 4 bases and J by 0 bases. CDR1 is SGHRS, CDR2 YFSETQ, per germline. The CDR3 contains 16 residues. The CDR3 here is CASSAPGGDSTDTQYF. CDR3 bases read: TGCGCCAGCAGCGCGCCCGGGGGGGATAGCACAGATACG. The variable domain in full, completed from reference TRBV5-1 and TRBJ2-3, reads KAGVTQTPRYLIKTRGQQVTLSCSPISGHRSVSWYQQTPGQGLQFLFEYFSETQRNKGNFPGRFSGRQFSNSRSEMNVSTLELGDSALYLCASSAPGGDSTDTQYFGPGTRLTVL.

This clone has a count of ten or more. The DNA ends 3 residues before the CDR3 does, and the rest of the CDR3 is filled in from the germline J gene. The chain is built from TRBV6-2 or TRBV6-3 and TRBJ2-5; TRBD1 might be the D (6 bases). V was clipped by 5 bases and J by 3 bases, with 10 bases between them. Germline V CDR1 and CDR2: MNHEY, SVGEGT. This CDR3 is built from 13 residues. The sequenced CDR3 bases are TGTGCCAGCAGTCGACAGGTCGAAGAGACC. This translates into CASSRQVEET. The entire CDR3 is CASSRQVEETQYF.

In this sample, this clone turned up many times. Read coverage stops 3 residues before the CDR3 terminus; the germline J gene supplies the remainder. This sequence joins TRBV20-1 and TRBJ1-6, with D unresolved. CDR3 length: 14 residues. The ends were cut back, 2 bases at V and 6 bases at J, with 11 bases in the middle. From germline, CDR1 is DFQATT and CDR2 SNEGSKA (reference sequence). The part of the CDR3 DNA that was read is TGCAGTGCTAGACAGTCAGCGCTTAATTCACCC. Protein product: CSARQSALNSP. In full, the CDR3 reads CSARQSALNSPLHF.

This clone was counted at least ten times. This chain's CDR3 is CSATNTGEGLSGYTF. The CDR3 DNA, read in part, is TGCAGTGCTACCAACACAGGGGAAGGTCTATCTGGC. The V call is TRBV20-1, the J call TRBJ1-2; TRBD1 aligns across 7 bases. The observed sequence ends 3 residues before the CDR3 terminus, with the missing tail filled in from the germline J gene. Germline values: CDR1 DFQATT, CDR2 SNEGSKA (reference sequence). The CDR3 covers 15 residues. V trimming: 4 bases; J trimming: 7 bases; junction bases outside the gene matches: 15.

This clone was counted at least ten times. The read halts 3 residues ahead of the CDR3 end, with the missing end drawn from the germline J gene. The chain uses TRBV19 and TRBJ2-7; 8 bases fit TRBD1. The ends lost 4 bases at V and 3 bases at J; junction bases unmatched: 2. The CDR3 sequence is 13 residues long. Germline CDR1 and CDR2: LNHDA and SQIVND (reference sequence). The CDR3 DNA, read in part, is TGTGCCAGTAGTAGACAGGGGTACTACGAG. It specifies CASSRQGYYE. The CDR3 as a whole reads CASSRQGYYEQYF. The full variable domain, completed using reference TRBV19 and TRBJ2-7, is DGGITQSPKYLFRKEGQNVTLSCEQNLNHDAMYWYRQDPGQGLRLIYYSQIVNDFQKGDIAEGYSVSREKKESFPLTVTSAQKNPTAFYLCASSRQGYYEQYFGPGTRLTVT.

This clone was seen many times. Sequencing ends 3 residues short of the CDR3 end; the germline J gene provides the rest. The rearrangement joins TRBV18 to TRBJ1-2; D perhaps matches TRBD1 (5 bases). CDR3 length: 15 residues. Per germline, CDR1 KGHSH and CDR2 LQKENI. Partial CDR3 DNA: TGTGCCAGCTCACCTAGTGGAGGGACTTCGAGGGGC. Encoded protein: CASSPSGGTSRG. The CDR3 in its entirety is CASSPSGGTSRGYTF.

This clone was detected ten times or more. The read halts 3 residues ahead of the CDR3 end, with the missing end drawn from the germline J gene. V gene TRBV6-1 combines with J gene TRBJ1-2; possibly TRBD1 for D (6 bases). The CDR3 has 15 amino acids. V was clipped by 1 base and J by 1 base, with 10 bases between them. Germline V lookup: CDR1 MNHNS, CDR2 SASEGT. Incomplete CDR3 DNA: TGTGCCAGCAGTGAAGACGGAGGGGGTAACTATGGC. Translating it yields CASSEDGGGNYG. In full, the CDR3 reads CASSEDGGGNYGYTF.

This clone was found many times. The CDR3 end is not reached by the read, which stops 3 residues before it; the germline J gene fills it in. This chain links TRBV12-3 or TRBV12-4 with TRBJ2-5; possible D gene TRBD1, 5 bases. Trimming left V 6 bases short and J 2 bases short, with 16 bases between. This CDR3 has 15 residues. The CDR3 reads CASSPFWPGQETQYF. CDR3 DNA (partial): TGTGCCAGCAGCCCTTTCTGGCCAGGGCAAGAGACC.

This clone was seen repeatedly, ten times or more. The missing CDR3 end, 3 residues past where the read stops, is filled in from the germline J gene. The chain has TRBV20-1 and TRBJ2-3, with D perhaps matching TRBD1 (5 bases). Germline V gives CDR1 DFQATT, CDR2 SNEGSKA (reference sequence). The V end lost 1 base, the J end lost 3 bases, and 14 bases lay between the germline ends. The CDR3 loop spans 15 amino acids. The CDR3 loop reads CSARGQWGRTDTQYF. The CDR3 DNA, read in part, is TGCAGTGCTAGAGGCCAATGGGGCAGAACAGATACG.

Of note for this clone: The junction differs from germline at one of its ends, possibly a read error. The read halts 3 residues ahead of the CDR3 end, with the missing end drawn from the germline J gene. The rearrangement links TRBV18 to TRBJ1-2, with TRBD1 matching over 8 bases. CDR1 KGHSH and CDR2 LQKENI come from the germline V gene. This CDR3 has 15 residues. CDR3 sequence reads: CANSPNSGGSYGYTF. Incomplete CDR3 DNA: TGTGCCAACTCACCAAACTCAGGGGGCTCCTATGGC.

This clone has only a few counts. The read ends 3 residues early relative to the CDR3; the germline J gene fills the gap. The rearrangement uses TRBV6-1 and TRBJ1-5; 9 bases are shared with TRBD1. Per germline, CDR1 MNHNS and CDR2 SASEGT. The J segment lost 4 bases and the V segment lost 2 bases, leaving 3 bases of the junction unmatched. The CDR3 length is 15 residues. CDR3 protein: CASSERQGVNQPQHF. Incomplete CDR3 DNA: TGTGCCAGCAGTGAAAGACAGGGGGTTAATCAGCCC.

This clone appeared many times. The read stops 3 residues short of the end of the CDR3; the missing end is completed from the germline J gene. This sequence joins TRBV5-1 and TRBJ2-7; 8 nucleotides agree with TRBD1. V lost 8 bases to trimming and J lost 0 bases; unmatched junction nucleotides: 4. The CDR3 contains 13 residues. Germline CDR1 and CDR2: SGHRS and YFSETQ. The DNA read from the CDR3 is TGCGCCAGTGGGACAGGTCCCTCCTACGAG. Its protein product is CASGTGPSYE. In full, the CDR3 is CASGTGPSYEQYF.